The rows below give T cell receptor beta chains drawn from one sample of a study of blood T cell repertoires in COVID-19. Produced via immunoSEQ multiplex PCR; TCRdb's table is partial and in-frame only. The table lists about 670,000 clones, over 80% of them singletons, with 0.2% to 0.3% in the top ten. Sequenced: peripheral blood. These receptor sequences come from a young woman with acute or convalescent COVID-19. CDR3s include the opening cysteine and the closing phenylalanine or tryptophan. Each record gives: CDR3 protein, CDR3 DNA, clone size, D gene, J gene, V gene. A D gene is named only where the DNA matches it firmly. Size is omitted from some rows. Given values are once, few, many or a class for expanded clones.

CSVDAGGGYTF,TGCAGCGTTGACGCGGGCGGTGGCTACACCTTC,once,NA,TRBJ1-2,TRBV29-1
CASSLGGGSQHF,TGTGCCAGCAGCTTGGGGGGAGGGTCCCAGCATTTT,NA,NA,TRBJ1-5,TRBV5-6
CACSTRQDNQPQHF,TGCGCCTGTTCGACGCGACAAGATAATCAGCCCCAGCATTTT,NA,NA,TRBJ1-5,TRBV10-1
CASSWWTGTSNQPQHF,TGTGCCAGCAGCTGGTGGACAGGGACTAGCAATCAGCCCCAGCATTTT,once,TRBD1,TRBJ1-5,TRBV5-6
CASSRAGVEKLFF,TGCGCCAGCAGCCGGGCAGGGGTCGAAAAACTGTTTTTT,NA,NA,TRBJ1-4,TRBV4-1
CASSYSGHRSTDTQYF,TGTGCCAGCAGTTACTCGGGGCACCGAAGCACAGATACGCAGTATTTT,NA,NA,TRBJ2-3,TRBV6-5
CASYDRGSTYEQYF,TGTGCCAGCTACGACAGGGGTAGCACCTACGAGCAGTACTTC,NA,TRBD1,TRBJ2-7,TRBV2
CATSDPTGINTGELFF,TGTGCCACCAGTGACCCTACAGGGATCAACACCGGGGAGCTGTTTTTT,NA,NA,TRBJ2-2,TRBV24-1
CASSPTARLTNEKLFF,TGTGCCAGCAGCCCCACGGCCAGGTTAACTAATGAAAAACTGTTTTTT,NA,NA,TRBJ1-4,TRBV13
CSVEEQGAYDGYTF,TGCAGCGTTGAAGAACAGGGGGCGTACGATGGCTACACCTTC,few,TRBD1,TRBJ1-2,TRBV29-1
CASGLVRTLEGETQYF,TGTGCTAGTGGTTTGGTACGGACCCTGGAGGGAGAGACCCAGTACTTC,NA,NA,TRBJ2-5,TRBV12-5
CASSTGTGTSPLHF,TGTGCCAGCAGTACCGGGACAGGGACTTCACCCCTCCACTTT,NA,TRBD1,TRBJ1-6,TRBV6-6
CASSSNTDTEAFF,TGTGCCAGCAGTTCCAATACGGACACTGAAGCTTTCTTT,NA,NA,TRBJ1-1,TRBV6-5
CASSVDSNYGYTF,TGTGCCAGCAGCGTTGACAGCAACTATGGCTACACCTTC,NA,NA,TRBJ1-2,TRBV9
CASSLSQGGPNEQFF,TGTGCCAGCAGCTTGTCTCAGGGGGGCCCAAATGAGCAGTTCTTC,NA,NA,TRBJ2-1,TRBV5-4
CASNSAGARIDTQYF,TGTGCCAGCAATTCAGCGGGGGCAAGGATAGATACGCAGTATTTT,NA,TRBD2,TRBJ2-3,TRBV9
CASSSRDRGLGAFF,TGTGCCAGCAGCTCCCGGGACAGGGGGCTCGGAGCCTTCTTT,NA,TRBD1,TRBJ1-1,TRBV7-2
CASSQNGRYEQYF,TGCGCCAGCAGCCAAAATGGGCGCTACGAGCAGTACTTC,NA,NA,TRBJ2-7,TRBV4-3
CASQSQGLKAFF,TGTGCCAGCCAGTCACAGGGCTTGAAAGCTTTCTTT,once,NA,TRBJ1-1,TRBV28
CASSSSPDRGHEQYF,TGTGCCAGCAGTTCTTCTCCCGACAGGGGGCATGAGCAGTACTTC,NA,TRBD1,TRBJ2-7,TRBV6-2/TRBV6-3
CASSDKPGVQGYTF,TGTGCCAGCAGTGACAAGCCGGGGGTCCAGGGCTACACCTTC,NA,NA,TRBJ1-2,TRBV6-4
CASSNATGPITSNQPQHF,TGTGCCAGCAGCAACGCGACAGGCCCGATTACTAGCAATCAGCCCCAGCATTTT,NA,NA,TRBJ1-5,TRBV21-1
CASSVDSRTEAFF,TGTGCCAGCTCAGTAGACAGCCGGACTGAAGCTTTCTTT,NA,NA,TRBJ1-1,TRBV18
CASSFGTSAHEQYF,TGTGCCAGCAGTTTCGGTACTAGCGCCCACGAGCAGTACTTC,once,TRBD2,TRBJ2-7,TRBV28
CATSSKGAASGNTIYF,TGTGCCACCAGCAGCAAGGGGGCCGCTTCTGGAAACACCATATATTTT,NA,TRBD1,TRBJ1-3,TRBV15
CASSVSLGVGTGELFF,TGTGCCAGCAGCGTTTCTCTAGGGGTGGGCACCGGGGAGCTGTTTTTT,NA,NA,TRBJ2-2,TRBV9
CASNLGTENSPLHF,TGTGCCAGTAACCTAGGGACAGAGAATTCACCCCTCCACTTT,once,TRBD1,TRBJ1-6,TRBV19
CASSSRGTYEQYF,TGTGCCAGCAGTTCCCGGGGGACCTACGAGCAGTACTTC,once,NA,TRBJ2-7,TRBV2
CASSEANVGGEKLFF,TGTGCCAGCAGTGAAGCGAACGTGGGGGGTGAAAAACTGTTTTTT,NA,NA,TRBJ1-4,TRBV6-1
CASSLSNYGYTF,TGTGCCAGCAGTTTGAGTAACTATGGCTACACCTTC,NA,NA,TRBJ1-2,TRBV12-3/TRBV12-4
CASSPRVEDQPQHF,TGTGCCAGCAGCCCGCGGGTCGAGGATCAGCCCCAGCATTTT,NA,NA,TRBJ1-5,TRBV28
CASALQGQFGYTF,TGTGCTAGTGCCCTCCAGGGACAGTTTGGCTACACCTTC,NA,TRBD1,TRBJ1-2,TRBV12-5
CASTRGLADRSDTQYF,TGTGCCAGCACCCGGGGACTAGCGGACCGATCAGATACGCAGTATTTT,NA,TRBD2,TRBJ2-3,TRBV7-6
CASSLGGTEFQPQHF,TGTGCCAGCAGCTTAGGTGGGACAGAGTTTCAGCCCCAGCATTTT,NA,TRBD1,TRBJ1-5,TRBV11-2
CSVGRSGDTDTQYF,TGCAGCGTTGGGCGCTCAGGGGACACAGATACGCAGTATTTT,NA,NA,TRBJ2-3,TRBV29-1
CASSLYRDYGYTF,TGTGCCAGCAGTTTATACAGGGACTATGGCTACACCTTC,once,NA,TRBJ1-2,TRBV28
CSASMSGSQYF,TGCAGTGCTAGCATGAGCGGGTCGCAGTATTTT,NA,NA,TRBJ2-3,TRBV20-1
CASSWERGASQPQHF,TGTGCCAGCAGTTGGGAACGCGGGGCTAGTCAGCCCCAGCATTTT,NA,NA,TRBJ1-5,TRBV6-2/TRBV6-3
CASSVVAGVKGLGLHYGYTF,TGTGCCAGCAGTGTAGTTGCGGGCGTCAAAGGCTTGGGCCTCCACTATGGCTACACCTTC,NA,NA,TRBJ1-2,TRBV6-4
CASSAGTARETQYF,TGTGCCAGCAGCGCCGGGACAGCCAGGGAGACCCAGTACTTC,NA,TRBD1,TRBJ2-5,TRBV9
CASGTGGGFREKLFF,TGTGCCAGCGGGACAGGGGGCGGTTTCCGTGAAAAACTGTTTTTT,once,TRBD1,TRBJ1-4,TRBV28